The rows below give T cell receptor beta chains drawn from one sample of a study of naive and memory T cell subsets. Via MiXCR, TCRdb re-called the UMI-ligation and nested PCR reads, giving one row per CDR3 protein. The data show around 18,000 distinct CDR3 sequences, with approximately 9.4% seen just once and roughly 23% held by the top ten. The sequenced sample was central memory CD8+ T cells from blood. These receptors were collected from a human donor in good health. The conserved cysteine and the conserved F or W are not part of the CDR3 here.

j_call v_call cdr3_aa
TRBJ1-1 TRBV18 ASSPDHRDMNTEAF
TRBJ2-1 TRBV6-2/TRBV6-3 ASSIAGYNEQF
TRBJ2-1 TRBV20-1 SATWADGHNEQF
TRBJ1-1 TRBV20-1 SASWGRDINTEAF
TRBJ1-1 TRBV5-6 ASSPTGTGAEAF
TRBJ1-6 TRBV4-3 ASSQYTGTGDSPLH
TRBJ2-7 TRBV29-1 SVLADYEQY
TRBJ2-7 TRBV20-1 SAVKQDPYEQY
TRBJ2-7 TRBV6-2/TRBV6-3 ASSYVAGATYEQY
TRBJ1-1 TRBV20-1 SAIFTRNTEAF